Below, 14 T cell receptor delta chains from the same sample are listed, as sequenced in a study of gamma-delta T cells after stem cell transplantation. With CATT, TCRdb re-called clones from the RT-PCR reads. The top ten clones hold roughly 60% of a sample with more than 15,000 delta-chain clones, approximately 8.5% of them seen once. The sequencing sample was made of gamma-delta T cells. The receptors come from a human donor. It is not recorded whose cells these are; they may come from a transplant donor.

This clone has a handful of counts. Possible read error: a much larger clone is one base away. This chain links TRDV2 with TRDJ1, with a weak D call TRDD3 (5 bases). The CDR3 contains 15 residues. V lost 0 bases and J lost 4, with 14 bases in between. CDR1 GEAIGNYY and CDR2 EKD come from the germline V gene. The CDR3 spells CACDTGEGLSDKLIF. CDR3 DNA: TGTGCCTGTGACACCGGGGAGGGATTAAGCGATAAACTCATCTTT.

This clone was seen only a few times. This DNA translates differently at residue 4 from the TCRdb protein, which is that of a much larger clone; a read error is likely, and the protein shown is the DNA's own translation. The chain joins TRDV3 to TRDJ1; the match to TRDD3 covers 10 bases. This CDR3 region has 19 residues. Trimming cost V 4 bases and J 2 bases; bases outside gene matches: 22. In germline, CDR1 is TVYSNPD, CDR2 GDNSRS (reference sequence). The CDR3 DNA follows: TGTGCCTGTGTCAAGATCTACATACTGGGGGATTCGGTGACCGATAAACTCATCTTT. Translating it yields CACVKIYILGDSVTDKLIF.

This clone was seen a few times. TCRdb has a much larger clone's protein, which differs at residue 10 from the translation of this DNA, likely because of a read error; what is shown is the protein translated from the DNA. The chain combines TRDV2 with TRDJ1, with D maybe TRDD3 (5 bases). The CDR3 loop spans 19 amino acids. V was clipped by 0 bases and J by 3 bases, with 25 bases between them. In germline, CDR1 is GEAIGNYY, CDR2 EKD. CDR3: CACDTVGTGRPGTPDKLIF. The CDR3 DNA reads TGTGCCTGTGACACCGTTGGAACGGGGAGACCGGGGACCCCCGATAAACTCATCTTT.

Remarks on this clone: The protein recorded in TCRdb matches a much larger clone and deviates from this DNA's translation at residue 16, suggesting a read error; the protein here is obtained by translating the DNA. The chain couples TRDV1 to TRDJ1, with D perhaps TRDD2 (5 bases). V was cut by 0 bases and J by 2 bases, with 34 bases left in between. The V gene's germline CDR1 is TSWWSYY and CDR2 QGS. The CDR3 contains 23 residues. The CDR3 region has the DNA TGTGCTCTTGGGGAACTAGAGTTTTACGGAGGCTTCCCTCCCAGCCGGGGTACCGATAAACTCATCTTT. Amino acid sequence: CALGELEFYGGFPPSRGTDKLIF.

This clone was detected only a few times. TCRdb has a much larger clone's protein, which differs at residue 5 from the translation of this DNA, likely because of a read error; what is shown is the protein translated from the DNA. This chain joins TRDV2 and TRDJ1, with D perhaps matching TRDD3 (5 bases). CDR3 length equals 15 residues. The V and J ends lost 3 bases and 0 bases respectively, with 13 bases between them. Per germline, CDR1 GEAIGNYY and CDR2 EKD. The CDR3 loop reads CACDSVGTHTDKLIF. In DNA form, the CDR3 reads TGTGCCTGTGACTCCGTGGGGACCCACACCGATAAACTCATCTTT.

Comments on this clone: The protein in TCRdb stems from a much larger clone and differs at residue 13 from this DNA's translation, likely a read error; here the protein is translated from the DNA. The rearrangement uses TRDV2 and TRDJ1; TRDD3 matches 13 bases. Germline V lookup: CDR1 GEAIGNYY, CDR2 EKD. CDR3 length: 17 residues. The trim removed 2 bases at V and 6 bases at J, leaving 11 bases unmatched. The CDR3 spells CACDRLLGDTRANKLIF. In DNA, the CDR3 is TGTGCCTGTGACAGACTACTGGGGGATACGCGGGCCAATAAACTCATCTTT.

In its sample, this clone was seen a few times. TCRdb assigns this DNA the protein of a much larger clone, which departs from its translation at residue 17; this likely reflects a read error, and the protein shown comes from translating the DNA. The chain links TRDV2 to TRDJ1, with 13 nucleotides matching TRDD3. The CDR3 totals 22 residues. The junction had 23 bases not matched to a gene; V was cut back by 1 base and J by 4 bases. Germline loops: CDR1 GEAIGNYY, CDR2 EKD. CDR3 in DNA: TGTGCCTGTGACACAGTTCGTACTTCTTCTACACTGGGGGATACGAGGAGCGATAAACTCATCTTT. Its protein product is CACDTVRTSSTLGDTRSDKLIF.

Regarding this clone: TCRdb pairs this DNA with a much larger clone's protein that differs at residue 17, likely a read error; the protein shown was translated from the DNA. This rearrangement joins TRDV2 to TRDJ1, with TRDD3 matching over 10 bases. CDR1 is GEAIGNYY and CDR2 is EKD in the germline V gene. The trim removed 4 bases at V and 9 bases at J, leaving 28 bases unmatched. The CDR3 is made up of 20 amino acids. In DNA form, the CDR3 reads TGTGCCTGTGAAACCTTAGCGAAACTGGGGGATGTTTCGGCAAATAATGAACTCATCTTT. It specifies CACETLAKLGDVSANNELIF.

Comments on this clone: This DNA's translation differs at residues 4 and 21 from TCRdb's protein, which comes from a much larger clone; a read error is likely, and the protein shown is translated from the DNA. The rearrangement uses TRDV1 and TRDJ1, with 12 bases aligning to TRDD3. CDR1 and CDR2 (germline): TSWWSYY, QGS. CDR3 length: 24 residues. The CDR3 nucleotides read TGTGCTCTTGAGGAGCGGCTTCCTATCCCCTCTTACTGGGGGATACCAAAGTACACCGATATACTCATCTTT. Translating it yields CALEERLPIPSYWGIPKYTDILIF.

Turning to this clone: TCRdb shows a much larger clone's protein in place of this DNA's translation, and the two differ at residue 17, likely through a read error; the protein shown is translated from the DNA. The gene calls are TRDV2 and TRDJ1, with 7 positions matching TRDD3. The germline gives CDR1 GEAIGNYY, CDR2 EKD. This CDR3 has 20 amino acids. As DNA, the CDR3 is TGTGCCTGTGACACTCTACCTTCTAGGGCTGGGGGCTCGTACACCGATAACCTCATCTTT. Translating gives CACDTLPSRAGGSYTDNLIF.

This clone was counted ten times or more. The chain has TRDV2 and TRDJ1; 7 bases fit TRDD3. Germline V gene lookup returns CDR1 GEAIGNYY and CDR2 EKD. Trimming cost V 3 bases and J 3 bases; bases outside gene matches: 6. This CDR3 spans 14 amino acids. DNA of the CDR3: TGTGCCTGTGACGCCGTCTGGGGGTCCGATAAACTCATCTTT. This gives the protein CACDAVWGSDKLIF.

This clone was picked up a small number of times. The V and J genes are TRDV2 and TRDJ3; 12 bases align to TRDD3. The V gene end was trimmed by 0 bases and the J gene end by 0 bases; junction bases not matched to a gene: 11. Germline V CDR1 and CDR2: GEAIGNYY, EKD. This CDR3 has 22 residues. The CDR3 DNA follows: TGTGCCTGTGACACCGCTACTGGGGGATACTCTAAAAGCTCCTGGGACACCCGACAGATGTTTTTC. This encodes CACDTATGGYSKSSWDTRQMFF.

Ten or more counts support this clone. The protein given by TCRdb reflects a much larger clone and differs at residue 11 from this DNA's translation, likely from a read error; the protein shown is the DNA's translation. V is TRDV2 and J is TRDJ1; D is perhaps TRDD3 (5 bases). V was trimmed by 0 bases and J by 0 bases, leaving 19 bases between them. CDR3 length equals 18 residues. CDR1 GEAIGNYY and CDR2 EKD come from the germline V gene. CDR3 residues: CACDTVSPVLVDTDKLIF. CDR3 in DNA: TGTGCCTGTGACACCGTTTCCCCGGTACTGGTGGACACCGATAAACTCATCTTT.

This clone occurred many times. The CDR3 sequence is CACDTVTSNWGSEKGDKLIF. As DNA, the CDR3 is TGTGCCTGTGACACCGTTACTTCCAACTGGGGATCGGAAAAGGGCGATAAACTCATCTTT. V usage is TRDV2 and J usage is TRDJ1; 7 bases are a match to TRDD3. The junction had 22 bases not matched to a gene; V was cut back by 0 bases and J by 4 bases. Germline V gene data show CDR1 as GEAIGNYY and CDR2 as EKD. The CDR3 loop spans 20 amino acids.